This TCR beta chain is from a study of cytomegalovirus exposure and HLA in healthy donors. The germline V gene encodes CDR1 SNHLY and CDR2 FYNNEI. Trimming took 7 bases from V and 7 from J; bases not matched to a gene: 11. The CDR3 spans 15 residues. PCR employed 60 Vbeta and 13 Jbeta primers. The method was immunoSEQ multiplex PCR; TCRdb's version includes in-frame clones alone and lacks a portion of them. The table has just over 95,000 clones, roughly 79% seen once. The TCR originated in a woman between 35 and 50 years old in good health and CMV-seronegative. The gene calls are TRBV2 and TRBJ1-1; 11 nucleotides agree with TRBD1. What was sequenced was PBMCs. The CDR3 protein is CASTPEGTGGGEAFF. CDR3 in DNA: TGTGCCAGCACCCCTGAGGGGACAGGGGGGGGTGAAGCTTTCTTT.